This TCR beta chain stems from a study of Ad26.COV2.S vaccination and SARS-CoV-2 variants. Study context: Vaccine-arm donor from the placebo-controlled COV1001 Ad26.COV2.S trial. Ad26.COV2.S given intramuscularly, once or twice 56 days apart.

A note on this clone: Its specificity is not known.

Documented treatment: some 20 received Ad26.COV2.S at low or high dose, single or two shots; several received placebo; per-sample allocation not given. At day 63 after the first vaccine or placebo injection, samples were drawn. Vaccination used an Ad26 vector expressing Wuhan-strain SARS-CoV-2 spike. Study results and limitations: Vaccine recipients showed a spike-specific TCR breadth that was higher than in placebo recipients.

Sequenced by immunoSEQ multiplex PCR; TCRdb stores in-frame clones only, minus some. The sample has around 320,000 clones, over 80% seen once. The clonotype was recovered from a person between 18 and 65 years old who received the Ad26.COV2.S COVID-19 vaccine or a placebo. The specimen was peripheral blood, collected in a trial of Ad26.COV2.S vaccine versus placebo.

The CDR3 loop reads CASSLVRQGGLNEQFF. The DNA of the CDR3 is TGTGCCAGCAGTTTGGTACGACAGGGCGGACTGAATGAGCAGTTCTTC. This chain connects TRBV28 to TRBJ2-1, with 7 bases identical to TRBD1. Germline-derived CDR1 and CDR2 are MDHEN and SYDVKM. The CDR3 covers 16 residues. The junction had 12 bases not matched to a gene; V was cut back by 3 bases and J by 7 bases.